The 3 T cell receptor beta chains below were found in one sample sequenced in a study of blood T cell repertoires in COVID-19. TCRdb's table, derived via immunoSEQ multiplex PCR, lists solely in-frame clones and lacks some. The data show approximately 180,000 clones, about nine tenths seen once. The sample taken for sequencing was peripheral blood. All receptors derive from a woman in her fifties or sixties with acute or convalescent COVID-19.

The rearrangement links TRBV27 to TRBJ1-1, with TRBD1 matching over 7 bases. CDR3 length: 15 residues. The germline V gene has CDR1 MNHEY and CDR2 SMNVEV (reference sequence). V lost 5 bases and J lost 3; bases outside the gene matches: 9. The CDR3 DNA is TGTGCCAGCAGTCAAAGTCCAGGGGGGCACACTGAAGCTTTCTTT. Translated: CASSQSPGGHTEAFF.

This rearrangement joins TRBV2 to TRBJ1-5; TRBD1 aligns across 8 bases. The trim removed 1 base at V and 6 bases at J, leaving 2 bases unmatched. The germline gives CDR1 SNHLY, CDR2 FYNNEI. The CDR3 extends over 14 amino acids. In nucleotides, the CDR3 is TGTGCCAGCAGTGAAGGGACAGGGACTCAGCCCCAGCATTTT. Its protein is CASSEGTGTQPQHF.

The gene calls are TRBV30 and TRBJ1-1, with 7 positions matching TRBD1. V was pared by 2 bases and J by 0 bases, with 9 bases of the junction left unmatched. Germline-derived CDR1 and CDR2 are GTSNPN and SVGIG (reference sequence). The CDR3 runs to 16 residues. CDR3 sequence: CAWSLGTESMNTEAFF. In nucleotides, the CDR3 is TGTGCCTGGAGTCTTGGGACAGAATCCATGAACACTGAAGCTTTCTTT.